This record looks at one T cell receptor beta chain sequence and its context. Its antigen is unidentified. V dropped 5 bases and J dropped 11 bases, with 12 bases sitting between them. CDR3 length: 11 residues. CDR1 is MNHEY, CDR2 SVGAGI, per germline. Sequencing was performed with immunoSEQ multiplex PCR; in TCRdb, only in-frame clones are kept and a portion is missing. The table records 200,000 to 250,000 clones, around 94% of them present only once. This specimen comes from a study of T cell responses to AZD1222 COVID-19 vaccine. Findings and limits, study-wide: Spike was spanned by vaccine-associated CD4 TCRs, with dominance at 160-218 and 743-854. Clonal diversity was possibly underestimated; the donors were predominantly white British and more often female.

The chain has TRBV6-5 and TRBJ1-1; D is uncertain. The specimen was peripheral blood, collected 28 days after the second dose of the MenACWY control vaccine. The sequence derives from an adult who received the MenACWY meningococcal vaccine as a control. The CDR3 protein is CASSKMPVAFF. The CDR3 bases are TGTGCCAGCAGTAAAATGCCGGTGGCTTTCTTT.